This T cell receptor beta chain was retrieved from a study of cytomegalovirus exposure and HLA in healthy donors. V lost 3 bases to trimming and J lost 5 bases, with 13 bases between them. CDR3 size: 15 residues. In germline, CDR1 is KGHSH, CDR2 LQKENI. A multiplex PCR was run with 60 Vbeta primers and 13 Jbeta primers. Assay: immunoSEQ multiplex PCR; the TCRdb copy retains only in-frame clones and omits some. The sample totals more than 200,000 clones. The clonotype originates from a woman aged 25 to 39 in good health and CMV-seropositive. The chain recombines TRBV18 with TRBJ1-4, with D possibly TRBD1 on 5 matching bases. Sequencing was carried out using PBMCs. The CDR3 region has the DNA TGTGCCAGCTCACCCGGTAGGGGATCCAATGAAAAACTGTTTTTT. Amino acids: CASSPGRGSNEKLFF. Looking up the rest from reference TRBV18 and TRBJ1-4 gives the full variable domain: NAGVMQNPRHLVRRRGQEARLRCSPMKGHSHVYWYRQLPEEGLKFMVYLQKENIIDESGMPKERFSAEFPKEGPSILRIQQVVRGDSAAYFCASSPGRGSNEKLFFGSGTQLSVL.